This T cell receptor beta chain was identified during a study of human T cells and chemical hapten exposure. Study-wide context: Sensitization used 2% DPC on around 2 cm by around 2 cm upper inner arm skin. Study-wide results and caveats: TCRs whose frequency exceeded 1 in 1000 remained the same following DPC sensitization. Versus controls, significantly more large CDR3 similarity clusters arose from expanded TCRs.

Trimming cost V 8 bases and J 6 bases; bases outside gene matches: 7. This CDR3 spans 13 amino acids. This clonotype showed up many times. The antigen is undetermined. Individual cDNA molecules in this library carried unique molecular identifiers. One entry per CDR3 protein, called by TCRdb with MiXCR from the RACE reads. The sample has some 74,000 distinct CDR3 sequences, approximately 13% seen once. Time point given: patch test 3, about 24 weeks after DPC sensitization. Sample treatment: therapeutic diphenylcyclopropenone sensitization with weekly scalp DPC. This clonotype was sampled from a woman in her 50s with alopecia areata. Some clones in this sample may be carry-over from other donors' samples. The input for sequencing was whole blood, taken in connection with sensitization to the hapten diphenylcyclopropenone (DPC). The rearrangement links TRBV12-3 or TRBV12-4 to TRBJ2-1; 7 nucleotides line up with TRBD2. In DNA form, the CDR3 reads TGTGCCAGCGGTCCAGCGGGATTCAATGAGCAGTTCTTC. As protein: CASGPAGFNEQFF.